Listed here is a single T cell receptor (beta chain). No antigen is known for it. Base qualities are missing; no much larger clone stands one base away. The immunoSEQ Assay was the method used to sequence TCRbeta CDR3 regions. After extraction, genomic DNA underwent amplification by bias-controlled multiplex PCR, followed by high-throughput sequencing. As for the original processing: To quantify the absolute abundance of each unique TCRbeta CDR3 region, sequences were collapsed and filtered. T cell fraction was estimated by normalizing TCRbeta template counts to usable DNA, with usable DNA measured through amplification of reference genes found in all nucleated cells. Repertoire TCRs were annotated as SARS-CoV-2-specific when V gene, CDR3 amino acid sequence and J gene were exactly matched to a known reactive TCR set. The reference SARS-CoV-2 TCR set was obtained from MIRA and was filtered for enrichment in COVID-19-positive ImmuneCODE repertoires, whereby public or cross-reactive TCRs were removed. Using the MIRA antigens, annotated TCRs were further analysed by specific ORF or by position within an ORF. Breadth was defined as annotated unique rearrangements over total unique productive rearrangements; depth was the summed frequency of those rearrangements. TCR breadth was compared between groups using two-sided Wilcoxon rank-sum tests. The source is immuneACCESS, and TCRdb retained only in-frame sequences with V and J called. Part of the clones is not carried over; for the studies checked, unresolved V genes explain less than half of this, and the remainder is unexplained. Clone size and the V and J calls come from that table; the DNA yielded D and trimming. Present in this sample are approximately 140,000 clones, roughly 89% of which were seen just once. 4.5% to 6% of the sample rests with the top ten.

This sample is part of a study of Ad26.COV2.S vaccination and SARS-CoV-2 variants (dated by TCRdb to the early 2020s). Study-wide context: The specificity and breadth of SARS-CoV-2-reactive T cell receptors after Ad26.COV2.S vaccination were assessed by TCRbeta repertoire sequencing. The TCR-sequenced set comprised approximately 32 samples: around 20 Ad26.COV2.S vaccine recipients, 5 placebo recipients and 8 SARS-CoV-2 convalescent individuals.

Trimming removed 4 bases from V and 1 base from J; the gene matches leave 12 bases unexplained. Inclusive of the bounding cysteine and phenylalanine, the CDR3 is 17 residues long. The DNA shown is the 51-base CDR3, in frame from base 1. Looking up the germline V gene yields CDR1 SNHLY and CDR2 FYNNEI. Read against the paper, the sample's time point label means: individuals recovered from natural SARS-CoV-2 infection. Results and caveats for the whole study, not just this receptor: The authors noted that the TCR breadth and depth analyses may have underestimated total T cell responses. Ad26.COV2.S recipients had higher spike-specific TCR breadth than placebo recipients (P = 0.0014). Substantial breadth of spike-specific CD8+ and CD4+ T cell responses was reported after vaccination. Vaccine and placebo recipients had comparable non-spike TCR breadth, which fits with the vaccine containing only spike.

The clonotype originates from a human donor who had recovered from COVID-19. Recombination connected TRBV2 to TRBJ2-5, and 7 junctional nucleotides match TRBD1. The sequencing here drew on peripheral blood, taken after recovery from COVID-19. The DNA sequence is given as TGTGCCAGCAGTGCCCTTAGACAGGGTTATGGCCAAGAGACCCAGTACTTC. Its translation reads: CASSALRQGYGQETQYF.